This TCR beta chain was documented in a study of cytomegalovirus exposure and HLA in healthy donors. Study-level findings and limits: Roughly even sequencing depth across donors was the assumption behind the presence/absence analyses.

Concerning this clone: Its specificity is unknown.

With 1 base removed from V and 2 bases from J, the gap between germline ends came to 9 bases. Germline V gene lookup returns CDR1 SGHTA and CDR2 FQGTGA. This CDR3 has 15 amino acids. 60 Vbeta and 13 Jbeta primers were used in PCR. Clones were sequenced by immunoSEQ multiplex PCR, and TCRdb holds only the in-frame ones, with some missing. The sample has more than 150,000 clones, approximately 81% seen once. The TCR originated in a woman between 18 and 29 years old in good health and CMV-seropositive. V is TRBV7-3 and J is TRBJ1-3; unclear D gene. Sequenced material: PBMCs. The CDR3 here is CASSLIRGPGNTIYF. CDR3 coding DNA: TGTGCCAGCAGCTTAATTCGAGGGCCTGGAAACACCATATATTTT. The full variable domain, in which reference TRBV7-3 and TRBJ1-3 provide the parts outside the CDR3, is GAGVSQTPSNKVTEKGKYVELRCDPISGHTALYWYRQSLGQGPEFLIYFQGTGAADDSGLPNDRFFAVRPEGSVSTLKIQRTERGDSAVYLCASSLIRGPGNTIYFGEGSWLTVV.